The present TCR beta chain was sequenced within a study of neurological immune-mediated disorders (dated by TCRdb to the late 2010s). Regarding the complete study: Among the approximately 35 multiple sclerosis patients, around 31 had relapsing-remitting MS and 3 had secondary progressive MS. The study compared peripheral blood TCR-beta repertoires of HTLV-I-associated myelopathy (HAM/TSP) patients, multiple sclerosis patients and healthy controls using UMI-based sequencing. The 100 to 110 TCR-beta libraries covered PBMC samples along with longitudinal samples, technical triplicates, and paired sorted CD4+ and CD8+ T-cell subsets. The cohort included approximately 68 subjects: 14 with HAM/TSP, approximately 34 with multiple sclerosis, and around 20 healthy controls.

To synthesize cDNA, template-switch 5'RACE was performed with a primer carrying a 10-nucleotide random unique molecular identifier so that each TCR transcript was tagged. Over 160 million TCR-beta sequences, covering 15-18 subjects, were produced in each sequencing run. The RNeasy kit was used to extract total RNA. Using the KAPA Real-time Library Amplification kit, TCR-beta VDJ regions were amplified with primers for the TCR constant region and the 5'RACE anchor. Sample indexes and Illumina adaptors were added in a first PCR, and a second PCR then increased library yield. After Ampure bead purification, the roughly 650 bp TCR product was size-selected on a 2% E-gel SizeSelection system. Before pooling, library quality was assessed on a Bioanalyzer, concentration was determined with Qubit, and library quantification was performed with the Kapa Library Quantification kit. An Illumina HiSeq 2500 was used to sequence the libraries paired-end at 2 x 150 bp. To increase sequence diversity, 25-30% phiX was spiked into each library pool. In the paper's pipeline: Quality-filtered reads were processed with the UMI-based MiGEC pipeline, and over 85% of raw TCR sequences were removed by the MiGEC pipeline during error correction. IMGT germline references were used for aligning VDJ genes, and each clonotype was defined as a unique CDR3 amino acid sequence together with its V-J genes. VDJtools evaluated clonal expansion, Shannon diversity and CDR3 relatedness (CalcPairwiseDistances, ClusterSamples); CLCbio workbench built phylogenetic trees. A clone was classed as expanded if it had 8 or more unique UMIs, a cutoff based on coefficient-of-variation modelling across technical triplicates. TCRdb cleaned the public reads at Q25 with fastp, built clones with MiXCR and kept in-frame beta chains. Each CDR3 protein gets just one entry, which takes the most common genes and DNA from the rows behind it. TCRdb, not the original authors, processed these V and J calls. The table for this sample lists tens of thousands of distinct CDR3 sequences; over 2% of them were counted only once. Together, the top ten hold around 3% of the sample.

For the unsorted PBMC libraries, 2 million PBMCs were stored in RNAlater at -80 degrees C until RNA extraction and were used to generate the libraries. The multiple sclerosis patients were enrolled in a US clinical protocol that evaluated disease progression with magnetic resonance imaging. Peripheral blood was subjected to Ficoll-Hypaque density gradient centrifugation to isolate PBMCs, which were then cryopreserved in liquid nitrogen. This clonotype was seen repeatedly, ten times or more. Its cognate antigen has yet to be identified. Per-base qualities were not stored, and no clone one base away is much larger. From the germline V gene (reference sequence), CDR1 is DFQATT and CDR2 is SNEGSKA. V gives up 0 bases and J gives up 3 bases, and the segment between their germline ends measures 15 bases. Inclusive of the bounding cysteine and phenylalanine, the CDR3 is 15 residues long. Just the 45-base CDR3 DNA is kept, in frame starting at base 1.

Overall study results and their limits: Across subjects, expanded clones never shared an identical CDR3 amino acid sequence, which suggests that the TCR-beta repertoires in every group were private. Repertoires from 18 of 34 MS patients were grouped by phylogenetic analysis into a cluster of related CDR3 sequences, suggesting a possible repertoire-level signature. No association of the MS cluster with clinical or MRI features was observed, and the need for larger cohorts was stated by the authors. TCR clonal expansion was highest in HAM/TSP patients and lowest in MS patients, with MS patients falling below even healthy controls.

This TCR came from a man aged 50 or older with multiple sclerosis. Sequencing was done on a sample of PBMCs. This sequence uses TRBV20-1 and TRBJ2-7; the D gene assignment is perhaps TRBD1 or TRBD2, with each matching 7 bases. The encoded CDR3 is CSARDWGGQNYEQYF. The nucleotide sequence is TGCAGTGCTAGAGATTGGGGGGGACAGAACTACGAGCAGTACTTC.